This T cell receptor beta chain derives from a study of cytomegalovirus exposure and HLA in healthy donors (dated by TCRdb to about 2017). The study in broad terms: An earlier analysis of approximately 590 of the donors reported 276 Gb of sequence data and more than 90 million unique TCR beta sequences from 150 million to 200 million T cells. Alongside the repertoire data, information on donor age, sex, ethnicity and CMV serostatus was compiled. The number of donors typed differed by locus, with roughly 620-630 for A, B, C, DRB1 and DQB1, more than 500 for DQA1, 600 to 610 for DPA1, and some 450 for DPB1. A handful of DR-DQ haplotypes were handled as single units for association and clustering because linkage in the cohort was strong. Genome-wide SNP genotypes for about 55% of the 666 donors were used in a later genetic analysis, which treated that subset as a discovery cohort. All discovery cohort repertoires had been generated on a single sequencing platform. Roughly 300 gigabases of sequencing data and around 88 million unique TCR sequences made up an early release that covered approximately 700 HLA-typed donors. To predict cytomegalovirus infection status, the study brought together high-throughput TCR immunosequencing, statistical association of individual TCRs with disease status, and machine learning. An earlier analysis of 587 of the donors used high-throughput TCR beta sequencing to judge whether each TCR beta V gene segment behaved as functional or pseudogenic. Along with the approximately 700-subject first cohort, a separate validation cohort of more than 90 different subjects was used. The study used immunosequencing to profile the T cell repertoires of approximately 650 subjects and linked those repertoires to cytomegalovirus serostatus. The study aimed to test whether signatures of past pathogen exposure could be identified by cataloging public T cell receptors. Among the approximately 400 genotyped donors, approximately 76% belonged to the genetic ancestry cluster associated with self-reported Caucasian donors. A later analysis re-examined previously published TCR beta repertoires from hundreds of donors and added high-resolution HLA genotyping to investigate patterns of TCR occurrence. Rather than drawing on any new phenotypic data, the later analysis identified candidate immune exposures from TCR beta sequences and the way those sequences occurred across donors. Across approximately 400 genotyped donors of the cohort, an average of approximately 240,000 unique TCR beta nucleotide sequences per donor were sequenced, and 15% to 20% of those sequences were non-productive. Class I and class II HLA loci were covered by the typing at four-digit resolution. The investigation overall reported the following: When HLA alleles, especially DR and DQ, strongly co-occurred, attributing TCR associations to individual alleles was difficult. In both the original and validation cohorts, the classifier was reported to diagnose cytomegalovirus status with high specificity and sensitivity. Most TCR sequences were seen in very few donors, while some public TCRs were found in many individuals. HLA typing was unavailable for some donors at each locus, so association tests used only the typed subset. Only TCR beta chains were sequenced in this cohort, and the absence of alpha or paired-chain data limited detectable features. The authors suggested that the approach could potentially be generalized to other disease states and immunological phenotypes. A few of the identified cytomegalovirus-associated TCR beta chains were confirmed in vitro to be specific for cytomegalovirus antigens. The study listed 164 TCR beta chains as associated with cytomegalovirus. Correlated functional status among segregating V segments might reflect linkage disequilibrium, but an unknown experimental factor could not be ruled out. In an earlier analysis of 587 of the donors, most TCR beta V segments appeared in productive rearrangements about 87% or about 30% of the time, broadly matching IMGT annotations. Most CMV-associated TCR beta chains appeared to be HLA-restricted in a later analysis, and the HLA associations seemed to be driven largely by CMV exposure. A later analysis found that TCR association rates varied across HLA loci, with DRB1 alleles showing the most associated TCRs and HLA-C alleles the fewest. In a later genetic analysis, a missense DCLRE1C variant was associated with V-gene and J-gene trimming of TCR beta chains, and the association was replicated in an independent cohort. The presence/absence analyses assumed that sequencing depth was roughly uniform across donors, and that assumption may not be true. The 87-base-pair reads could not distinguish some IMGT-functional V segments, including TRBV6-2 and TRBV6-3, so those segments were excluded. Because counts were too low, about 18 rarely observed V segments, including chromosome 9 orphons, were excluded from the earlier analysis of several hundred of the donors. A later analysis reported that several top co-occurrence clusters appeared linked to parvovirus B19, influenza, CMV and Epstein-Barr virus. In a later genetic analysis, fewer N-insertions in productive TCRs were reported among donors in an Asian-associated ancestry cluster than the approximately 710-donor mean. In a later analysis, HLA-associated TCR beta chains showed more clonal expansion and lower generation probabilities than non-associated chains that were equally common. CMV serostatus was the only immune exposure information available for the cohort. Specific HLA alleles were associated with roughly 16,000 TCR beta sequences at a false discovery rate of 0.05 in a later analysis. A further reported finding was that TCR beta sequences accurately predicted the HLA-A and HLA-B alleles for most subjects in the first cohort. A group of highly shared sequence variants was considered likely to be a technical artifact of the sequencing pipeline.

The cohort was made up of 666 healthy bone marrow donors. All cohort members were sampled while nominally healthy, although unrecorded immune exposures were likely present. The donor was CMV seropositive and was included in the group of 300 or so seropositive cohort members. A peripheral blood sample was provided by each donor, and peripheral blood mononuclear cells were used for TCR beta sequencing. The Qiagen DNeasy Blood Extraction Kit was used to extract genomic DNA from the blood cell samples. For CDR1 and CDR2, the germline V gene (reference sequence) lists SEHNR and FQNEAQ. Trimming removed 4 bases from V and 9 bases from J, leaving 13 bases between the germline ends. The CDR3 numbers 14 residues from cysteine through phenylalanine. The kept DNA is CDR3 alone, 42 bases in frame from the first base. As regards this clone: Its antigen is unknown. Base-call qualities are not available, and no considerably larger clone is one nucleotide away.

Libraries were made using the immunoSEQ multiplex PCR assay. For the multiplex PCR, a mixture combining 60 forward primers for TCR Vbeta segments and 13 reverse primers for TCR Jbeta segments was used. The CDR3 region of rearranged TCR beta genes was amplified from genomic DNA by a multiplex PCR assay. The amplified TCR beta libraries were sequenced on the Illumina HiSeq System as 87-base-pair reads. On the study's bioinformatics: Across the 700 or so repertoires, a later analysis counted around 80 million unique TCR beta chains, approximately 10 million of which were shared by at least two donors. To remove PCR and sequencing errors, raw reads were error-corrected and collapsed into unique sequences using a nearest-neighbor algorithm that merged closely related sequences. V, D and J gene segments were assigned by aligning CDR3 sequences to IMGT reference sequences. For a sequence to be retained, a match of at least six nucleotides was required to both a V gene segment and a J gene segment. A rearrangement was called productive if the CDR3 had no stop codons and remained in frame with V and J, and every other rearrangement was called non-productive. Following IMGT convention, CDR3 was defined as the stretch from the second conserved V-encoded cysteine up to the conserved J-encoded phenylalanine. Sequences without an unambiguous match to a single V gene segment were excluded from the earlier analysis of approximately 600 of the donors. In an earlier analysis of 587 of the donors, V segments were called functional above 56.7% productive rearrangements and were called segregating when the between-donor standard deviation exceeded 5%. A statistical classification framework was developed to diagnose cytomegalovirus status using the catalog of TCR beta chain sequences. V and J gene assignment, in a later analysis, came from comparing TCR nucleotide sequences with IMGT/GENE-DB human TR gene sequences. In a later analysis, CDR3 sequences and most-parsimonious VDJ recombination scenarios were assigned using the TCRdist pipeline. In a later analysis, each TCR beta chain was defined by its CDR3 amino acid sequence together with its V-gene family, and reads lacking a unique V-gene family were excluded. A later analysis removed 592 highly shared, low-generation-probability nucleotide sequences to deal with suspected cross-contamination and a sequencing artifact. A later analysis calculated a clonal expansion index for each public chain from normalized within-repertoire ranks of inferred template counts. A later analysis computed generation probabilities with a VDJ recombination model fitted to out-of-frame rearrangements, and checked the results against IGoR. In a later analysis, hypergeometric tests were used to score TCR-TCR, TCR-HLA and TCR-CMV co-occurrence, with a repertoire-size bias correction applied to TCR pairs. To estimate false discovery rates, a later analysis permuted the HLA or CMV assignments 20 times. In a later analysis, co-occurring TCRs were grouped using DBSCAN, with TCRdist sequence similarity added in when clustering inside HLA-allele-positive subsets. Co-occurrence clustering excluded repertoires with fewer than 30,000 or more than 120,000 public chains, plus five with anomalous nucleotide sharing. What TCRdb holds here is the immuneACCESS table cut down to in-frame rearrangements. Part of the clones is not present; checked against another copy, under half of the missing clones reflect an unresolved V gene, and the others are unexplained. Clonal size and the V and J genes are those of that table, whereas D and trimming came from the DNA. The sample profile shows roughly 160,000 clones; approximately 80% of them were found once. Jointly, the top ten make up 3.7% of the sample.

The sequence came from a man younger than 40 in good health and CMV-seropositive. The sequence links TRBV7-9 to TRBJ1-6; the D gene is not confidently resolved. The sample taken for sequencing was PBMCs. The CDR3 has the sequence CASSSKSPGSPLHF. At the DNA level, the sequence is TGTGCCAGCAGCTCAAAGAGCCCGGGTTCACCCCTCCACTTT. The variable domain in full, with residues beyond the CDR3 obtained from the reference TRBV7-9 and TRBJ1-6 genes, is DTGVSQNPRHKITKRGQNVTFRCDPISEHNRLYWYRQTLGQGPEFLTYFQNEAQLEKSRLLSDRFSAERPKGSFSTLEIQRTEQGDSAMYLCASSSKSPGSPLHFGNGTRLTVT.